These 12 T cell receptor beta chains share one sample of origin, sequenced in a study of T cell repertoires in cytomegalovirus infection (dated 2019 in TCRdb). TCRdb names Illumina HiSeq 1500 as the instrument used. TCRdb reprocessing: public reads trimmed at Q25 with fastp, clones called with MiXCR, in-frame beta chains kept. Rows merge per CDR3 protein into single entries with the most common DNA and genes. The sample table records about 320,000 distinct CDR3 sequences; over 7.5% of these occur just once. Together, the top ten hold about 3.9% of the sample. The sample was PBMCs. All receptors come from a human donor in good health (CMV status not recorded). Some clones in this sample may be carry-over from other donors' samples.

This clonotype appeared many times. This sequence joins TRBV4-3 and TRBJ2-1; D gene unclear. CDR1 and CDR2 from the germline V gene are LGHNA and YSLEER. The CDR3 contains 15 residues. Trimming left V 4 bases short and J 1 base short, with 11 bases between. CDR3 sequence reads: CASSPALWSYNEQFF. DNA for the CDR3: TGCGCCAGCAGCCCTGCATTGTGGTCCTACAATGAGCAGTTCTTC.

The sample holds a few counts of this clonotype. The chain joins TRBV7-2 to TRBJ2-3; D might be TRBD2 (6 bases). Germline-derived CDR1 and CDR2 are SGHTA and FQGNSA. The CDR3 has 18 residues. V was pared by 1 base and J by 1 base, with 18 bases between. The CDR3 sequence is CASSLVGTAGPRTDTQYF. For the CDR3, the DNA is TGTGCCAGCAGCTTAGTAGGTACTGCGGGGCCCCGCACAGATACGCAGTATTTT. Filled out from reference TRBV7-2 and TRBJ2-3, the complete variable domain reads GAGVSQSPSNKVTEKGKDVELRCDPISGHTALYWYRQSLGQGLEFLIYFQGNSAPDKSGLPSDRFSAERTGGSVSTLTIQRTQQEDSAVYLCASSLVGTAGPRTDTQYFGPGTRLTVL.

V and J are TRBV5-6 and TRBJ1-5; no reliable D call. Trimming removed 1 base at V and 3 bases at J, with 11 bases between. The CDR3 loop spans 15 amino acids. Germline V gene data show CDR1 as SGHDT and CDR2 as YYEEEE. CDR3 amino acids: CASSLNGWNNQPQHF. The CDR3 DNA reads TGTGCCAGCAGCTTGAACGGATGGAACAATCAGCCCCAGCATTTT.

This clonotype was counted between two and nine times. This sequence joins TRBV7-9 and TRBJ1-2; 11 nucleotides line up with TRBD1. This CDR3 region has 14 residues. CDR1 is SEHNR and CDR2 is FQNEAQ in the germline V gene (reference sequence). V shed 5 bases and J 2 bases; nucleotides not matched to a gene: 1. The CDR3 sequence is CASSGQGANYGYTF. The CDR3 DNA sequence: TGTGCCAGCAGCGGACAGGGGGCCAACTATGGCTACACCTTC.

This clonotype was seen a few times. The chain links TRBV27 to TRBJ2-6, with 11 nucleotides matching TRBD1. V was pared by 5 bases and J by 0 bases, with 6 bases of the junction left unmatched. The CDR3 has 18 amino acids. Germline lookup yields CDR1 MNHEY and CDR2 SMNVEV (reference sequence). The CDR3 sequence is CASSRPGTGGSGANVLTF. In nucleotides, the CDR3 is TGTGCCAGCAGTCGCCCCGGGACAGGGGGCTCTGGGGCCAACGTCCTGACTTTC.

The V call is TRBV7-2, the J call TRBJ2-1, with TRBD2 identical over 11 bases. Losses at the gene ends were 5 bases for V and 7 bases for J; bases not matched to a gene: 4. Germline CDR1 reads SGHTA; CDR2 reads FQGNSA. This CDR3 spans 14 amino acids. Written as DNA, the CDR3 is TGTGCCAGCAGCGTGACTAGCGGGGTAAATGAGCAGTTCTTC. Translating it yields CASSVTSGVNEQFF. The whole variable domain, remainder taken from reference TRBV7-2 and TRBJ2-1, is GAGVSQSPSNKVTEKGKDVELRCDPISGHTALYWYRQSLGQGLEFLIYFQGNSAPDKSGLPSDRFSAERTGGSVSTLTIQRTQQEDSAVYLCASSVTSGVNEQFFGPGTRLTVL.

This clonotype was observed at least ten times. The chain recombines TRBV7-2 with TRBJ1-1; D perhaps matches TRBD1 (5 bases). The V gene's germline CDR1 is SGHTA and CDR2 FQGNSA. The CDR3 loop spans 12 amino acids. Deletions cut 3 bases from V and 8 bases from J, with 10 bases between. The CDR3 protein is CASSFDAGEAFF. DNA of the CDR3: TGTGCCAGCAGCTTTGATGCAGGGGAAGCTTTCTTT.

J is TRBJ2-2 and V is TRBV7-2, with no clear D. Trimming removed 5 bases at V and 0 bases at J, with 10 bases between. The CDR3 spans 15 residues. Germline V lookup: CDR1 SGHTA, CDR2 FQGNSA. Here the CDR3 DNA reads TGTGCCAGCAGCCGCGACTCGACGAACACCGGGGAGCTGTTTTTT. Encoded protein: CASSRDSTNTGELFF.

This clonotype has at least ten counts. The chain joins TRBV7-2 to TRBJ2-7, with D possibly being TRBD1 (5 bases). Germline loops: CDR1 SGHTA, CDR2 FQGNSA. Trimming took off 5 bases at V and 2 bases at J, with 16 bases between the two ends. CDR3 size: 15 residues. CDR3 region: CASSPQTRQTYEQYF. Here the CDR3 DNA reads TGTGCCAGCAGCCCACAAACCCGACAGACCTACGAGCAGTACTTC.

This clonotype was detected only a few times. V usage is TRBV7-2 and J usage is TRBJ1-2, with D possibly TRBD1 on 5 matching bases. Germline CDR1 SGHTA, CDR2 FQGNSA. The germline V and J ends were trimmed by 5 bases and 3 bases, with 10 bases remaining between them. This CDR3 spans 13 amino acids. The CDR3 protein is CASSPEGHYGYTF. The CDR3 coding sequence is TGTGCCAGCAGCCCGGAGGGGCACTATGGCTACACCTTC.

The genes are TRBV12-3 or TRBV12-4 and TRBJ1-1; TRBD1 might be the D (6 bases). The CDR3 is 15 amino acids. Trimming removed 4 bases from V and 0 bases from J, with 12 bases in between. CDR3 residues: CASSSHREMNTEAFF. CDR3 in DNA: TGTGCCAGCAGTTCACACAGGGAAATGAACACTGAAGCTTTCTTT.

This clonotype came up a few times. This chain links TRBV2 with TRBJ2-5, with D tentatively TRBD1 or TRBD2 (5 bases each). The CDR3 has 13 residues. Trimming cost V 5 bases and J 1 base, with 8 bases left between them. Germline lookup yields CDR1 SNHLY and CDR2 FYNNEI. CDR3 bases: TGTGCCAGCAGTCAGGGAGTCCAAGAGACCCAGTACTTC. It translates to CASSQGVQETQYF.